One sample yielded the 20 T cell receptor beta chains listed below, sequenced in a study of regulatory T cells in long-lasting Graves disease. Through Arm-PCR of CDR3 regions and iRepertoire HTBI primers, TCR beta libraries were built. TCRdb independently ran MiXCR on the multiplex PCR reads; one entry per CDR3 protein. The sample has 500,000 to 800,000 distinct CDR3 sequences, about 30% seen once. Time point denoted: persistent/refractory GD, antithyroid drugs over 5 years with positive TRAb. Extracted RNA from PBMCs served as the source of the TCR library. The sample in question was peripheral blood mononuclear cells (PBMCs), obtained when the disease was refractory, from a patient treated with antithyroid drugs. The receptors derive from a female donor with Graves disease.

The rearrangement links TRBV29-1 to TRBJ1-2; D gene ambiguous. The germline CDR1 and CDR2 sequences are SQVTM and ANQGSEA. V shed 3 bases and J shed 6 bases, with 11 bases lying between them. The CDR3 covers 12 residues. The DNA of the CDR3 is TGCAGCGTTGATCGGCAGAGTCATGGCTACACCTTC. Protein: CSVDRQSHGYTF.

This chain uses TRBV5-6 with TRBJ1-5, with a tentative D call TRBD1 (5 bases). The CDR3 loop spans 17 amino acids. Trimming took off 3 bases at V and 0 bases at J, with 16 bases between the two ends. CDR1 SGHDT and CDR2 YYEEEE come from the germline V gene. The CDR3 nucleotides read TGTGCCAGCAGCTACGGGGCTGGGGGGAGTAGCAATCAGCCCCAGCATTTT. It specifies CASSYGAGGSSNQPQHF.

The chain recombines TRBV27 with TRBJ2-7, with TRBD2 identical over 8 bases. J gave up 0 bases and V 3 bases, and 7 bases lay outside the gene matches. CDR1 and CDR2 from the germline V gene are MNHEY and SMNVEV (reference sequence). There are 16 residues in the CDR3. In nucleotides, the CDR3 is TGTGCCAGCAGTTTCGACGTACGGGAGGGCTCCTACGAGCAGTACTTC. It specifies CASSFDVREGSYEQYF.

This clonotype was counted only a few times. The chain combines TRBV6-1 with TRBJ2-7, with D perhaps TRBD1 or TRBD2 (5 bases each). Trimming removed 2 bases from V and 7 bases from J, with 15 bases in between. The CDR3 consists of 14 residues. CDR1 MNHNS and CDR2 SASEGT come from the germline V gene. The CDR3 loop is CASSERGTRGEQYF. The CDR3 nucleotides read TGTGCCAGCAGTGAACGAGGGACGCGCGGGGAGCAGTACTTC.

This clonotype was observed once. The chain employs TRBV25-1 and TRBJ2-5, with D maybe TRBD1 (7 bases). This CDR3 has 15 amino acids. In germline, CDR1 is MGHDK, CDR2 SYGVNS. Between the trimmed V and J ends, which lost 5 bases and 5 bases, there was a span of 18 bases. The CDR3: CASSQQGFGGETQYF. CDR3 nucleotides: TGTGCCAGCAGTCAACAGGGGTTCGGAGGGGAGACCCAGTACTTC.

The V gene is TRBV12-3 or TRBV12-4, the J gene TRBJ2-3; no clear D. The length of the CDR3 is 12 residues. V lost 2 bases and J lost 6, with 6 bases in between. The CDR3 sequence: CASSLTKDTQYF. CDR3 nucleotide sequence: TGTGCCAGCAGTTTAACCAAGGATACGCAGTATTTT.

The V call is TRBV27, the J call TRBJ2-7, with TRBD2 identical over 15 bases. Germline-derived CDR1 and CDR2 are MNHEY and SMNVEV (reference sequence). The V segment lost 5 bases and the J segment 0 bases; nucleotides outside the gene matches: 8. The CDR3 has 18 residues. The CDR3 sequence is CASSPGTSGRPSSYEQYF. The CDR3 nucleotides are TGTGCCAGCAGTCCTGGGACTAGCGGGAGGCCTAGCTCCTACGAGCAGTACTTC.

This clonotype turned up a few times. The rearrangement links TRBV6-1 to TRBJ1-1; unclear D gene. V lost 8 bases and J lost 6, with 10 bases in between. The CDR3 totals 11 residues. Per germline, CDR1 MNHNS and CDR2 SASEGT. The CDR3 DNA reads as TGTGCCAGCCACAGATCATCTGAAGCTTTCTTT. The encoded protein is CASHRSSEAFF.

On this clonotype: One junction end disagrees with the germline gene, perhaps due to a read error. This chain uses TRBV28 with TRBJ2-7; TRBD1 might be the D (7 bases). Germline V gene sequence: CDR1 MDHEN, CDR2 SYDVKM. CDR3 length equals 12 residues. In DNA form, the CDR3 reads TGTGCCAGCCAGGGGGGCACCTACGTGCAGTACTTC. Its translation is CASQGGTYVQYF.

For the CDR3, the DNA is TGTGCCAGCAGTGGGGTGACTACTGGAAACACCATATATTTT. Protein product: CASSGVTTGNTIYF. The rearrangement joins TRBV25-1 to TRBJ1-3; no clear D. With 4 bases removed from V and 2 bases from J, the gap between germline ends came to 9 bases. Germline loops: CDR1 MGHDK, CDR2 SYGVNS. This CDR3 has 14 residues.

V usage is TRBV5-1 and J usage is TRBJ1-1, with D perhaps matching TRBD1 (5 bases). The CDR3 covers 14 residues. Trimming pared 4 bases from V and 0 bases from J, leaving 10 bases between. Germline-derived CDR1 and CDR2 are SGHRS and YFSETQ. CDR3 in amino acids: CASSGGTMNTEAFF. The CDR3 DNA is TGCGCCAGCAGCGGGGGAACCATGAACACTGAAGCTTTCTTT.

This clonotype was counted a few times. The CDR3 loop reads CASTTGTKETQYF. Written as DNA, the CDR3 is TGCGCCAGCACAACCGGGACTAAAGAGACCCAGTACTTC. The chain is built from TRBV10-1 and TRBJ2-5, with 7 bases aligning to TRBD2. From germline, CDR1 is WNHNN and CDR2 SYGVQD (reference sequence). CDR3 length: 13 amino acids. After removal of 7 bases from V and 3 bases from J, the junction contained 5 bases not matched to a gene.

The chain is built from TRBV2 and TRBJ1-4; D possibly corresponds to TRBD1 (6 bases). The germline CDR1 and CDR2 sequences are SNHLY and FYNNEI. V was shortened by 7 bases and J by 4 bases, with 10 bases between the two germline ends. The CDR3 consists of 13 residues. In DNA form, the CDR3 reads TGTGCCAGCACAGGGGTCGGTAATGAAAAACTGTTTTTT. Residues: CASTGVGNEKLFF. Looking up the rest from reference TRBV2 and TRBJ1-4 gives the full variable domain: EPEVTQTPSHQVTQMGQEVILRCVPISNHLYFYWYRQILGQKVEFLVSFYNNEISEKSEIFDDQFSVERPDGSNFTLKIRSTKLEDSAMYFCASTGVGNEKLFFGSGTQLSVL.

This clonotype has only a few counts. This rearrangement joins TRBV30 to TRBJ1-2, with TRBD1 as a possible D gene (5 bases). V lost 4 bases, J lost 4 bases, and 10 bases lay in between. CDR3 length equals 12 residues. CDR1 is GTSNPN and CDR2 is SVGIG in the germline V gene (reference sequence). The CDR3 DNA reads as TGTGCCTGGAACGGGGGATCCTATGGCTACACCTTC. Residues: CAWNGGSYGYTF.

This clonotype has a handful of counts. The J gene is TRBJ1-5, the V gene TRBV12-3 or TRBV12-4; possible D gene TRBD1, 5 bases. Between the trimmed V and J ends, which lost 8 bases and 11 bases, there was a span of 16 bases. This CDR3 spans 12 amino acids. The CDR3 protein is CASGRDRRAQHF. Here the CDR3 DNA reads TGTGCCAGCGGCAGGGACCGTAGGGCCCAGCATTTT.

This clonotype occurred once. This chain connects TRBV27 to TRBJ1-1, with D maybe TRBD1 (5 bases). Germline V gene lookup returns CDR1 MNHEY and CDR2 SMNVEV (reference sequence). The CDR3 is made up of 14 amino acids. The germline V and J ends were trimmed by 6 bases and 4 bases, with 15 bases remaining between them. CDR3 sequence (DNA): TGTGCCAGCAGACAGGCTTCTGGAGGCACTGAAGCTTTCTTT. Its protein is CASRQASGGTEAFF.

Remarks on this clonotype: The junction differs from germline at one of its ends, possibly a read error. The chain joins TRBV5-1 to TRBJ2-7; TRBD2 is a possible D gene (11 bases). In germline, CDR1 is SGHRS, CDR2 YFSETQ. The CDR3 consists of 21 residues. CDR3 nucleotide sequence: TGCCCCAGCAGCTTGGCCGGTTGGGACAGGGGCACTAGCGGGAGTTCCAACGAGCAGTACTTC. This encodes CPSSLAGWDRGTSGSSNEQYF.

Remarks on this clonotype: This sequence may be a read error, since a much larger clone differs from it by one base. The V call is TRBV28, the J call TRBJ1-2; possibly TRBD1 for D (6 bases). The CDR3 spans 14 residues. Germline V gene sequence: CDR1 MDHEN, CDR2 SYDVKM. For the CDR3, the DNA is TGTGCCAGCAGTTCTAGTACAGGGACCCGCGGCTACATCTTC. Translating gives CASSSSTGTRGYIF.

CDR3 region: CAIRPGQNTEAFF. Here the CDR3 DNA reads TGTGCCATCAGGCCGGGACAGAACACTGAAGCTTTCTTT. The chain carries TRBV10-3 and TRBJ1-1, with D perhaps TRBD1 (6 bases). The CDR3 sequence is 13 residues long. Trimming removed 6 bases from V and 1 base from J, with 9 bases in between. The germline V gene has CDR1 ENHRY and CDR2 SYGVKD.

This chain connects TRBV15 to TRBJ1-4, with D possibly matching TRBD1 (6 bases). The CDR3 contains 13 residues. The germline gives CDR1 LNHNV, CDR2 YYDKDF (reference sequence). V lost 3 bases and J lost 7, with 9 bases in between. The CDR3 sequence: CATSSGRGEKLFF. CDR3 coding DNA: TGTGCCACCAGCAGCGGCAGGGGTGAAAAACTGTTTTTT.